A selection of T cell receptor beta chains follows, all from one sample in a study of identical twins. TCRdb used MiXCR to reprocess the 5' RACE reads, holding one entry per CDR3 protein. The sample records a few hundred thousand distinct CDR3 sequences, approximately 24% being singletons. The data were also submitted as part of a second study, on T cells expressing NK-cell markers.

Material: CD4+ T cells sorted from blood. The receptors shown here come from a woman under 30 in good health. Each CDR3 is given with its conserved first and last residue. The D gene is left open where the match is weak. The size field is filled for only some rows; it gives once, few, many or a size class.

cdr3_aa: CASSYSTPGRFSHFAYF; cdr3_nt: TGTGCCAGCAGTTACTCAACACCAGGGAGGTTCTCGCACTTCGCGTACTTC; d_call: .; clone_size: few; v_call: TRBV6-5; j_call: TRBJ2-7; cdr3_length: 17
cdr3_aa: CASSLPRKGQDLTSSYNEQFF; cdr3_nt: TGTGCCAGCAGCTTACCCCGGAAAGGACAGGACCTTACGAGCTCCTACAATGAGCAGTTCTTC; d_call: TRBD1; clone_size: few; v_call: TRBV11-1; j_call: TRBJ2-1; cdr3_length: 21
cdr3_aa: CASSLQTSGIDTQYF; cdr3_nt: TGTGCCAGCAGCTTACAAACTAGCGGGATAGATACGCAGTATTTT; d_call: TRBD2; clone_size: .; v_call: TRBV7-2; j_call: TRBJ2-3; cdr3_length: 15
cdr3_aa: CASSLETAYYGYTF; cdr3_nt: TGCGCCAGCAGCTTGGAGACCGCATACTATGGCTACACCTTC; d_call: .; clone_size: .; v_call: TRBV5-1; j_call: TRBJ1-2; cdr3_length: 14
cdr3_aa: CASSLDDYNEQFF; cdr3_nt: TGCGCCAGCAGCTTGGACGACTACAATGAGCAGTTCTTC; d_call: .; clone_size: .; v_call: TRBV11-3; j_call: TRBJ2-1; cdr3_length: 13
cdr3_aa: CASRDPGGTQYF; cdr3_nt: TGTGCCAGCAGGGACCCCGGAGGGACCCAGTACTTC; d_call: .; clone_size: few; v_call: TRBV12-3/TRBV12-4; j_call: TRBJ2-5; cdr3_length: 12
cdr3_aa: CASRFRDSQGWTQYF; cdr3_nt: TGTGCCAGCAGGTTCCGGGACAGCCAAGGGTGGACCCAGTACTTC; d_call: TRBD1; clone_size: few; v_call: TRBV7-9; j_call: TRBJ2-5; cdr3_length: 15
cdr3_aa: CASQDRTGELFF; cdr3_nt: TGTGCCAGCCAAGACCGCACCGGGGAGCTGTTTTTT; d_call: .; clone_size: .; v_call: TRBV6-4; j_call: TRBJ2-2; cdr3_length: 12
cdr3_aa: CSVVPGQGAREQYF; cdr3_nt: TGCAGCGTTGTACCGGGACAGGGTGCGAGGGAGCAGTACTTC; d_call: TRBD1; clone_size: few; v_call: TRBV29-1; j_call: TRBJ2-7; cdr3_length: 14
cdr3_aa: CASSRRPGTSGTTDTQYF; cdr3_nt: TGTGCCAGCAGCCGACGTCCCGGGACTAGCGGGACCACAGATACGCAGTATTTT; d_call: TRBD2; clone_size: .; v_call: TRBV11-2; j_call: TRBJ2-3; cdr3_length: 18
cdr3_aa: CASKATGSTDTQYF; cdr3_nt: TGCGCCAGCAAGGCGACGGGTAGCACAGATACGCAGTATTTT; d_call: .; clone_size: .; v_call: TRBV10-2; j_call: TRBJ2-3; cdr3_length: 14
cdr3_aa: CSVGASYEQYF; cdr3_nt: TGCAGCGTTGGGGCAAGTTACGAGCAGTACTTC; d_call: .; clone_size: .; v_call: TRBV29-1; j_call: TRBJ2-7; cdr3_length: 11
cdr3_aa: CASRGMMGRSPLHF; cdr3_nt: TGTGCCAGCAGGGGAATGATGGGGAGATCACCCCTCCACTTT; d_call: .; clone_size: .; v_call: TRBV5-6; j_call: TRBJ1-6; cdr3_length: 14
cdr3_aa: CASSLWFEGGYTF; cdr3_nt: TGTGCCAGCAGTTTGTGGTTCGAGGGGGGCTACACCTTC; d_call: .; clone_size: few; v_call: TRBV12-3/TRBV12-4; j_call: TRBJ1-2; cdr3_length: 13
cdr3_aa: CASSLVPRETQYF; cdr3_nt: TGTGCCAGCAGCTTAGTTCCGCGAGAGACCCAGTACTTC; d_call: .; clone_size: few; v_call: TRBV7-9; j_call: TRBJ2-5; cdr3_length: 13
cdr3_aa: CASTLGPGGPSYEQYF; cdr3_nt: TGTGCCAGCACCTTGGGCCCGGGAGGGCCGTCCTACGAGCAGTACTTC; d_call: TRBD2; clone_size: .; v_call: TRBV12-3/TRBV12-4; j_call: TRBJ2-7; cdr3_length: 16
cdr3_aa: CASSSDTTTEAFF; cdr3_nt: TGCGCCAGCAGCTCGGACACCACCACTGAAGCTTTCTTT; d_call: .; clone_size: few; v_call: TRBV5-1; j_call: TRBJ1-1; cdr3_length: 13